Presented here are 16 T cell receptor beta chains from one specimen sequenced in a study of cytomegalovirus exposure and HLA in healthy donors. PCR amplification relied on 60 Vbeta primers (plus 13 Jbeta primers). Only in-frame clones appear in the TCRdb table, and some are missing; sequencing was by immunoSEQ multiplex PCR. The data show 100,000 to 150,000 clones, roughly 84% seen once. Source material: PBMCs. The receptors derive from a woman younger than 30 in good health and CMV-seropositive.

The J gene is TRBJ2-3, the V gene TRBV14; D unclear. V was clipped by 2 bases and J by 9 bases, with 15 bases between them. The CDR3 length is 14 residues. Germline V gene lookup returns CDR1 SGHDN and CDR2 FVKESK. CDR3 residues: CASSQSAYTPTQYF. The CDR3 DNA follows: TGTGCCAGCAGCCAATCAGCGTATACCCCCACGCAGTATTTT. The entire variable domain, with the rest obtained from reference TRBV14 and TRBJ2-3, is as follows: EAGVTQFPSHSVIEKGQTVTLRCDPISGHDNLYWYRRVMGKEIKFLLHFVKESKQDESGMPNNRFLAERTGGTYSTLKVQPAELEDSGVYFCASSQSAYTPTQYFGPGTRLTVL.

The chain employs TRBV5-1 and TRBJ1-2; D is ambiguous. V was pared by 0 bases and J by 3 bases, with 12 bases between. Per germline, CDR1 SGHRS and CDR2 YFSETQ. The CDR3 is 15 amino acids. CDR3 nucleotide sequence: TGCGCCAGCAGCTTGGACTCCCCAGAGGACTATGGCTACACCTTC. Protein product: CASSLDSPEDYGYTF.

This clone was counted only a few times. V is TRBV19 and J is TRBJ1-2, with D perhaps matching TRBD1 (6 bases). V lost 5 bases and J 5 bases, leaving 21 bases between the germline ends. The CDR3 sequence is 16 residues long. The V gene's germline CDR1 is LNHDA and CDR2 SQIVND (reference sequence). The CDR3 region has the DNA TGTGCCAGTAGTGCCTTAAATCTCAGGGGAAAATATGGCTACACCTTC. Protein product: CASSALNLRGKYGYTF.

V and J are TRBV6-6 and TRBJ1-1; weak D call: TRBD1 (6 bases). V was shortened by 0 bases and J by 5 bases, with 10 bases between the two germline ends. The CDR3 is 14 amino acids. CDR1 and CDR2 from the germline V gene are MNHNY and SVGAGI (reference sequence). The CDR3 sequence is CASSYSSGVTEAFF. In nucleotides, the CDR3 is TGTGCCAGCAGTTACTCGTCAGGGGTAACTGAAGCTTTCTTT.

The chain is built from TRBV29-1 and TRBJ1-1, with D hard to call. The CDR3 runs 13 residues. Per germline, CDR1 SQVTM and CDR2 ANQGSEA. V gave up 3 bases and J gave up 0 bases, with 8 bases separating them. CDR3 bases: TGCAGCGTTGATGAGCCCATGAACACTGAAGCTTTCTTT. Amino acid sequence: CSVDEPMNTEAFF.

This clone showed up just once. The J gene is TRBJ1-2, the V gene TRBV11-2; D is ambiguous. Germline V gene lookup returns CDR1 SGHAT and CDR2 FQNNGV. CDR3 size: 14 residues. Trimming took off 5 bases at V and 6 bases at J, with 16 bases between the two ends. The CDR3 protein is CASSARRAGDGYTF. The CDR3 coding sequence is TGTGCCAGCAGCGCCCGTCGGGCGGGTGATGGCTACACCTTC.

This clone was seen only a few times. This sequence joins TRBV10-3 and TRBJ1-5; a weak D match, TRBD1 (5 bases). Germline V lookup: CDR1 ENHRY, CDR2 SYGVKD. The V end lost 4 bases, the J end lost 2 bases, and 9 bases lay between the germline ends. The CDR3 consists of 14 residues. The DNA for the CDR3 is TGTGCCATCAGTGGCAGGGAAGGCAATCAGCCCCAGCATTTT. Translating it yields CAISGREGNQPQHF.

This clone was detected only a few times. V is TRBV5-6 and J is TRBJ2-5; D perhaps matches TRBD2 (6 bases). V was trimmed by 5 bases and J by 4 bases, leaving 18 bases between them. This CDR3 region has 15 residues. Germline V CDR1 and CDR2: SGHDT, YYEEEE. CDR3 protein: CASSSARGDAETQYF. The DNA of the CDR3 is TGTGCCAGCAGTTCTGCCCGCGGGGACGCAGAGACCCAGTACTTC.

The chain combines TRBV28 with TRBJ2-3; TRBD2 matches at 8 bases. The germline V gene has CDR1 MDHEN and CDR2 SYDVKM. V lost 3 bases to trimming and J lost 5 bases; unmatched junction nucleotides: 7. The CDR3 is 15 residues long. CDR3 sequence: CASSFRGGPVDTQYF. For the CDR3, the DNA is TGTGCCAGCAGTTTCCGGGGGGGGCCCGTAGATACGCAGTATTTT. The variable domain in full, with the rest retrieved from reference TRBV28 and TRBJ2-3, is DVKVTQSSRYLVKRTGEKVFLECVQDMDHENMFWYRQDPGLGLRLIYFSYDVKMKEKGDIPEGYSVSREKKERFSLILESASTNQTSMYLCASSFRGGPVDTQYFGPGTRLTVL.

Regarding this clone: The junction departs from germline at one end; a sequencing error may be responsible. The chain carries TRBV5-6 and TRBJ2-5, with D possibly being TRBD1 (5 bases). The germline V gene has CDR1 SGHDT and CDR2 YYEEEE. The CDR3 is 16 amino acids. CDR3 nucleotide sequence: TGTGCCGGCAGCTTGACGGACAACCCTTACCAAGAGACCCAGTACTTC. Its translation: CAGSLTDNPYQETQYF.

This chain joins TRBV6-6 and TRBJ2-4; 11 nucleotides match TRBD2. The CDR3 runs 15 residues. V shed 2 bases, J shed 9 bases, and the junction held 6 bases outside the gene matches. Germline CDR1 and CDR2: MNHNY and SVGAGI (reference sequence). CDR3 in DNA: TGTGCCAGCAGTTACATAGCGGGGGGGCCCGGCATTCAGTACTTC. It encodes CASSYIAGGPGIQYF.

This clone was detected a few times. The rearrangement joins TRBV7-8 to TRBJ2-7; possibly TRBD1 for D (6 bases). CDR3 size: 13 residues. V lost 7 bases and J lost 5, with 15 bases in between. Per germline, CDR1 SGHVS and CDR2 FQNEAQ. The CDR3 spells CASTAPRGNEQYF. CDR3 sequence (DNA): TGTGCCAGCACCGCCCCCAGGGGCAACGAGCAGTACTTC.

The chain links TRBV27 to TRBJ1-1; 10 bases align to TRBD1. J gave up 6 bases and V 6 bases, and 7 bases lay outside the gene matches. Per germline, CDR1 MNHEY and CDR2 SMNVEV (reference sequence). The CDR3 is 14 amino acids. This CDR3 reads CASRGTGVGSEAFF. The DNA of the CDR3 is TGTGCCAGCAGAGGGACAGGGGTCGGCTCTGAAGCTTTCTTT.

The chain joins TRBV18 to TRBJ1-5, with D possibly being TRBD1 (6 bases). This CDR3 region has 14 residues. Between the trimmed V and J ends, which lost 6 bases and 4 bases, there was a span of 13 bases. CDR1 and CDR2 from the germline V gene are KGHSH and LQKENI. CDR3 coding DNA: TGTGCCAGCTCGGCAGGGGACCGGAATCAGCCCCAGCATTTT. Its translation: CASSAGDRNQPQHF.

Only a few counts were recorded for this clone. The rearrangement uses TRBV29-1 and TRBJ2-7, with 9 bases aligning to TRBD1. The V and J ends lost 7 bases and 1 base, in that order; junction bases with no gene match: 5. The germline gives CDR1 SQVTM, CDR2 ANQGSEA. This CDR3 region has 13 residues. The CDR3 DNA reads TGCAGCGCTCTCGGGACAGGGTCCTACGAGCAGTACTTC. Translation gives CSALGTGSYEQYF.

This chain joins TRBV6-1 and TRBJ1-2, with TRBD1 matching 7 bases. V lost 6 bases and J lost 7; bases outside the gene matches: 11. Looked up from germline, CDR1 is MNHNS and CDR2 is SASEGT. There are 14 residues in the CDR3. In DNA form, the CDR3 reads TGTGCCAGCAGGCGGGACAGTTATGGCTCTGGCTACACCTTC. This gives the protein CASRRDSYGSGYTF.